These T cell receptor beta chains were read from a single sample in a study of blood T cell repertoires in COVID-19. Method: immunoSEQ multiplex PCR; TCRdb's copy keeps in-frame clones and lacks some. The repertoire includes some 430,000 clones, about nine tenths of them detected once, and roughly 0.66% sits in the top ten. Material for sequencing was PBMCs or T cells enriched from blood (not recorded which). The receptor set was obtained from a man younger than 30 who had recovered from COVID-19. The CDR3 runs from the conserved cysteine through the conserved F or W.

j_gene	v_gene	CDR3aa
TRBJ2-1	TRBV10-2	CASIWTSGRPDSYNEQFF
TRBJ1-1	TRBV28	CASSPRQGVRNTEAFF
TRBJ2-3	TRBV19	CASSTRTDTQYF
TRBJ2-1	TRBV6-2/TRBV6-3	CASSYSGVYNEQFF
TRBJ2-1	TRBV11-3	CASSFGGLAESYNEQFF
TRBJ1-1	TRBV7-9	CASSLRDRNTEAFF
TRBJ1-2	TRBV27	CASSPSVGGWSGYTF
TRBJ1-5	TRBV4-2	CASSQEAGKANQPQHF
TRBJ1-3	TRBV2	CASLNPHFGQGSNTIYF
TRBJ1-4	TRBV13	CASSSTGLNEKLFF
TRBJ2-1	TRBV10-1	CASSESQYNEQFF
TRBJ2-1	TRBV5-1	CASSLSGGSNNEQFF
TRBJ2-7	TRBV27	CASSLSSGGDYEQYF
TRBJ2-3	TRBV5-4	CASRNRLAGGPGDTQYF
TRBJ1-3	TRBV2	CASSETHNSGNTIYF
TRBJ2-1	TRBV12-5	CASGRGAGGMGEQFF
TRBJ1-1	TRBV12-3/TRBV12-4	CASSGRERVEAFF
TRBJ1-3	TRBV29-1	CSVEGGQTSGNTIYF
TRBJ1-1	TRBV3-1/TRBV3-2	CASSPTGGRAEAFF
TRBJ2-7	TRBV28	CASSLSRLQYF
TRBJ2-1	TRBV18	CASSGVWGDYNEQFF
TRBJ1-2	TRBV5-6	CASSLGARDRYTF
TRBJ2-7	TRBV11-2	CASGGWGEQYF
TRBJ1-2	TRBV6-2/TRBV6-3	CASSTSLDSRYGYTF
TRBJ2-3	TRBV9	CASSPGGLADTDTQYF
TRBJ1-3	TRBV9	CASSASGATHGDTIYF
TRBJ1-2	TRBV3-1/TRBV3-2	CASSQEQGLSGYTF
TRBJ2-2	TRBV28	CASLSGRQRELFF
TRBJ2-1	TRBV29-1	CSAGGLAGNEQFF
TRBJ1-2	TRBV19	CASSIGTGDKGNGYTF
TRBJ1-5	TRBV19	CASSKSFSNQPQHF
TRBJ2-4	TRBV28	CASTSLAKNIQYF
TRBJ1-2	TRBV2	CASSEYGRGYGYTF
TRBJ2-7	TRBV7-3	CASSLTGPLGHEQYF
TRBJ2-5	TRBV30	CAWSVEVSDNQETQYF
TRBJ1-3	TRBV30	CAWRGTGQRNTIYF
TRBJ1-6	TRBV2	CASSDRGSSYNSPLHF
TRBJ2-5	TRBV7-2	CASSGGQQETQYF
TRBJ1-5	TRBV6-5	CAAGNQPQHF
TRBJ1-2	TRBV28	CASSEQTTNYGYTF
TRBJ2-7	TRBV29-1	CSVESNRAYEQYF
TRBJ2-3	TRBV5-1	CASSTGERGDTQYF
TRBJ2-2	TRBV7-6	CASSLREGRTGELFF
TRBJ2-6	TRBV24-1	CATSEGRGLLANVLTF
TRBJ1-3	TRBV3-1/TRBV3-2	CASSRQGGHTIYF
TRBJ1-1	TRBV5-6	CASSIYQGATGTEAFF
TRBJ1-2	TRBV28	CASGSWTGGYGYTF
TRBJ2-1	TRBV18	CASSPSRQYNEQFF
TRBJ2-1	TRBV27	CASSPLERYNEQFF
TRBJ1-1	TRBV27	CASSRSTVTEAFF
TRBJ2-1	TRBV7-9	CASSLGSGNNEQFF
TRBJ1-4	TRBV19	CASRPQGAATNEKLFF
TRBJ2-1	TRBV6-5	CASSPVGEYNEQFF
TRBJ1-2	TRBV6-5	CASNTGGSVYGYTF